A selection of T cell receptor beta chains follows, all from one sample in a study of cytomegalovirus exposure and HLA in healthy donors. Produced via immunoSEQ multiplex PCR; TCRdb's table is partial and in-frame only. The sample contains 85,000 to 130,000 clones, around 82% of which appear only once. Sequenced sample: PBMCs. The receptors here all came from a middle-aged man in good health and CMV-seronegative. CDR3s include the opening cysteine and the closing phenylalanine or tryptophan. A D gene is named only where the DNA matches it firmly. Clone size, where shown, is once, few, many, or a class for clones that have expanded.

>few|16|TRBV7-3|TRBJ2-2|TRBD2
TGTGCCAGCAGCTTGGGACTAGCGGGGGGCACCGGGGAGCTGTTTTTT
CASSLGLAGGTGELFF
>.|13|TRBV6-6|TRBJ2-5|.
TGTGCCAGCAGTTACCAGATTCAAGAGACCCAGTACTTC
CASSYQIQETQYF
>.|19|TRBV27|TRBJ2-1|.
TGTGCCAGCAGTTTTACGGATTCGAGCGGGACAGGCTTATACAATGAGCAGTTCTTC
CASSFTDSSGTGLYNEQFF
>once|14|TRBV4-3|TRBJ2-7|.
TGCGCCAGCAGCCAAGATATGGGCCTCTACGAGCAGTACTTC
CASSQDMGLYEQYF
>.|17|TRBV19|TRBJ1-5|TRBD1
TGTGCCAGCGGGAAGACAGGGGGGCAATATAGCAATCAGCCCCAGCATTTT
CASGKTGGQYSNQPQHF
>.|16|TRBV9|TRBJ2-2|TRBD2
TGTGCCAGCAGTTCCGGGACTAGCGACTACACCGGGGAGCTGTTTTTT
CASSSGTSDYTGELFF
>once|12|TRBV5-1|TRBJ2-5|TRBD2
TGCGCCAGCAGCTTGGAACGGGGGGCCCAGTACTTC
CASSLERGAQYF
>.|13|TRBV6-6|TRBJ2-1|TRBD2
TGTGCCAGCAACTACCTAGCGGGGTATGAGCAGTTCTTC
CASNYLAGYEQFF
>.|14|TRBV19|TRBJ1-6|TRBD1
TGTGCCAGTAGCGGGACAGGGAGCAATTCACCCCTCCACTTT
CASSGTGSNSPLHF
>few|16|TRBV27|TRBJ1-1|TRBD1
TGTGCCAGCAGTTCCGACAGGGGGCGCGGGGGCACTGAAGCTTTCTTT
CASSSDRGRGGTEAFF
>.|16|TRBV7-2|TRBJ2-1|.
TGTGCCAGCAGCCCCCGAATAGCTAGCTCCTACAATGAGCAGTTCTTC
CASSPRIASSYNEQFF
>.|13|TRBV19|TRBJ2-5|TRBD1
TGTGCCAGTAGGCAACAGGGGAGAGAGACCCAGTACTTC
CASRQQGRETQYF
>few|11|TRBV28|TRBJ1-4|.
TGTGCCAGCAGTCAGTATGAAAAACTGTTTTTT
CASSQYEKLFF
>.|15|TRBV6-1|TRBJ2-2|.
TGTGCCAGCAGGGAGACACAGGTTCCCACCGGGGAGCTGTTTTTT
CASRETQVPTGELFF
>.|13|TRBV19|TRBJ1-5|TRBD1
TGTGCCAGTAGTGGGACAGGGGCTCAGCCCCAGCATTTT
CASSGTGAQPQHF
>few|17|TRBV19|TRBJ1-3|.
TGTGCCAGTAGTCCGCGGACAGATACTATCTCTGGAAACACCATATATTTT
CASSPRTDTISGNTIYF
>.|13|TRBV7-3|TRBJ1-1|.
TGTGCCAGCAGCTTACGGTTGAACACTGAAGCTTTCTTT
CASSLRLNTEAFF
>.|13|TRBV4-3|TRBJ2-5|.
TGCGCCAGCAGCCAAGATAGGGGTAATCGGCAGTACTTC
CASSQDRGNRQYF
>.|16|TRBV6-5|TRBJ2-3|TRBD2
TGTGCCAGCAGTTACTCGGCTAGCGGGGGCACAGATACGCAGTATTTT
CASSYSASGGTDTQYF
>.|12|TRBV2|TRBJ1-3|.
TGTGCCAGCAGTACTTATGGAAACACCATATATTTT
CASSTYGNTIYF
>.|15|TRBV2|TRBJ2-1|TRBD2
TGTGCCAGCAGTGAATGGGGGGGTACCTACAATGAGCAGTTCTTC
CASSEWGGTYNEQFF
>.|15|TRBV28|TRBJ1-2|TRBD1
TGTGCCAGCAGTGGGACAGGGGGAATGACTTATGGCTACACCTTC
CASSGTGGMTYGYTF
>.|13|TRBV7-2|TRBJ2-3|.
TGTGCCAGCAGCTCAGGGCAGAAAGATACGCAGTATTTT
CASSSGQKDTQYF
>.|11|TRBV19|TRBJ2-7|.
TGTGCCAGTAGCAATCTATTCGAGCAGTACTTC
CASSNLFEQYF
>.|14|TRBV7-9|TRBJ2-4|.
TGTGCCAGCAGCTTGGGGGCAGCCAAAAACATTCAGTACTTC
CASSLGAAKNIQYF
>.|17|TRBV4-2|TRBJ2-7|TRBD2
TGTGCCAGCAGCCAATTTTCCTCCGGGACTAGTAACTACGAGCAGTACTTC
CASSQFSSGTSNYEQYF
>.|13|TRBV19|TRBJ1-6|TRBD1
TGTGCCAGTTCGACAGGGGGCAGTTCACCCCTCCACTTT
CASSTGGSSPLHF
>.|16|TRBV10-1|TRBJ1-6|.
TGCGCCAAACGGCAGGGTGGGGGCTCTTGGATTCCACCCCTCCACTTT
CAKRQGGGSWIPPLHF
>.|18|TRBV5-4|TRBJ2-1|TRBD2
TGTGCCAGCAGCTCGGGACTAGCGGGACTGGGTTCCTACAATGAGCAGTTCTTC
CASSSGLAGLGSYNEQFF
>.|13|TRBV30|TRBJ2-1|.
TGTGCCTGGGCTGGAGGCTCCTACAATGAGCAGTTCTTC
CAWAGGSYNEQFF
>.|16|TRBV27|TRBJ1-6|.
TGTGCCAGCAGCCCGACCGGGACACTATTAGGGCGACCCCTCCACTTT
CASSPTGTLLGRPLHF
>.|13|TRBV27|TRBJ1-2|.
TGTGCCAGCAGGCCGACAGGCGACCCAGGCTACACCTTC
CASRPTGDPGYTF
>once|16|TRBV7-9|TRBJ2-2|TRBD2
TGTGCCAGCAGCCCGGGACTAGCGGGGGTTGTCGGGGAGCTGTTTTTT
CASSPGLAGVVGELFF
>once|13|TRBV19|TRBJ1-4|TRBD1
TGTGCCAGTAGTATAATACAGGGGGAAAAACTGTTTTTT
CASSIIQGEKLFF
>.|15|TRBV7-2|TRBJ1-3|.
TGTGCCAGCAGCTTAGGGGGGCTGAACGGAAACACCATATATTTT
CASSLGGLNGNTIYF
>.|17|TRBV18|TRBJ2-1|TRBD1
TGTGCCAGCTCACTAATCTCCGGACAGGGAAAGGACAATGAGCAGTTCTTC
CASSLISGQGKDNEQFF
>.|15|TRBV5-4|TRBJ1-1|.
TGTGCCAGCAGCCCCGGCCGGGGGGACGGCACTGAAGCTTTCTTT
CASSPGRGDGTEAFF
>.|14|TRBV5-5|TRBJ1-5|.
TGTGCCAGCAGCCCAGGGGCCAGCAATCAGCCCCAGCATTTT
CASSPGASNQPQHF
>.|15|TRBV5-5|TRBJ1-4|.
TGTGCCAGCAGCTTGCAGGAAGCAACTAATGAAAAACTGTTTTTT
CASSLQEATNEKLFF
>.|15|TRBV4-2|TRBJ2-2|.
TGTGCCAGCAGCCAAGAAACGGTTAACACCGGGGAGCTGTTTTTT
CASSQETVNTGELFF
>.|12|TRBV6-6|TRBJ2-5|TRBD1
TGTGCCAGCAAAGGGGGCCGGGAGACCCAGTACTTC
CASKGGRETQYF
>.|17|TRBV9|TRBJ2-1|TRBD2
TGTGCCAGCAGCGTGATGGGGCGGGGGGGCTCCTACAATGAGCAGTTCTTC
CASSVMGRGGSYNEQFF
>.|14|TRBV30|TRBJ1-1|.
TGTGCCTGGAGTTCCCGACAGGAATACACTGAAGCTTTCTTT
CAWSSRQEYTEAFF
>few|15|TRBV14|TRBJ1-2|.
TGTGCCAGCAGCCCTTTTGCCGGGATCGGCGATTACTACACCTTC
CASSPFAGIGDYYTF
>few|17|TRBV7-6|TRBJ2-7|TRBD1
TGTGCCAGCAGCTCCTCGCCCCCTACAGGGGAATTCTACGAGCAGTACTTC
CASSSSPPTGEFYEQYF
>.|16|TRBV7-2|TRBJ2-5|TRBD1
TGTGCCAGCAGCTTTTCCGGGACAGGGGGAGGAGAGACCCAGTACTTC
CASSFSGTGGGETQYF
>.|13|TRBV11-2|TRBJ1-2|.
TGTGCCAGCAGCCGCGCAGGAGGAGATGGCTACACCTTC
CASSRAGGDGYTF
>.|15|TRBV5-6|TRBJ2-3|TRBD1
TGTGCCAGCAGTCCCTGGGACAGGCGCACAGATACGCAGTATTTT
CASSPWDRRTDTQYF
>.|13|TRBV2|TRBJ1-1|.
TGTGCCAGCAGGGGACTGCCGAACACTGAAGCTTTCTTT
CASRGLPNTEAFF
>.|13|TRBV6-4|TRBJ2-3|.
TGTGCCAGCAGTTACCTAATCACAGATACGCAGTATTTT
CASSYLITDTQYF
>.|10|TRBV25-1|TRBJ1-1|.
TGTGCCAGCGCCGGACAGGAAGCTTTCTTT
CASAGQEAFF
>.|13|TRBV10-1|TRBJ2-1|TRBD2
TGCGCCAGCGGACGGGACTACCCTAATGAGCAGTTCTTC
CASGRDYPNEQFF
>.|17|TRBV7-2|TRBJ1-2|TRBD1
TGTGCCAGCAGCTTTAGCTCCCATTTGAGGGGGCAAGGAGGCTACACCTTC
CASSFSSHLRGQGGYTF
>.|14|TRBV9|TRBJ2-7|.
TGTGCCAGCAGCGTAGAACCCAGCTCCTACGAGCAGTACTTC
CASSVEPSSYEQYF
>.|15|TRBV7-9|TRBJ1-2|.
TGTGCCAGCAGCCCCACGGGGGGCTGGGACTATGGCTACACCTTC
CASSPTGGWDYGYTF
>.|14|TRBV30|TRBJ2-3|.
TGTGCCTGGGGAGGCCCCAGGTATGCAGATACGCAGTATTTT
CAWGGPRYADTQYF
>.|11|TRBV7-8|TRBJ2-7|.
TGTGCCAGCAGCCCCGGGAACGAGCAGTACTTC
CASSPGNEQYF
>.|15|TRBV10-2|TRBJ1-5|TRBD1
TGCGCCACCTCGTCCTCGACAGGGCGCAATCAGCCCCAGCATTTT
CATSSSTGRNQPQHF
>.|16|TRBV7-2|TRBJ2-3|TRBD2
TGTGCCAGCAGCTCCCGGACTAGCGGACTCACAGATACGCAGTATTTT
CASSSRTSGLTDTQYF